This T cell receptor (beta chain) appears in the sequencing data of a study of cytomegalovirus exposure and HLA in healthy donors. Sequencing used immunoSEQ multiplex PCR; TCRdb keeps in-frame clones, though not all of them. The table lists roughly 50,000 clones, approximately 93% of them singletons. Concerning this clone itself: Its antigen remains unknown.

Trimming removed 6 bases from V and 1 base from J, with 9 bases in between. The CDR3 sequence is 13 residues long. Germline V gene data show CDR1 as LNHDA and CDR2 as SQIVND (reference sequence). General study findings and limits: First-cohort TCR clusters tended to co-occur in the 130 or so validation repertoires, a later analysis found. In vitro testing confirmed a few CMV-associated chains as specific for CMV antigens. Rare sequences made up most TCRs, while some public TCRs were found in many donors.

The TCR originated in a woman between 18 and 29 years old in good health and CMV-seropositive. The rearrangement joins TRBV19 to TRBJ1-2, with D possibly being TRBD1 (5 bases). Sequenced sample: PBMCs. Here the CDR3 reads CASRAGYNYGYTF. DNA of the CDR3: TGTGCCAGTAGGGCAGGGTATAACTATGGCTACACCTTC.